The 6 T cell receptor beta chains below all came from one sample that was sequenced in a study of T cell repertoires in cytomegalovirus infection. Each CDR3 protein gets one entry after TCRdb re-called the reads with MiXCR. Of tens of thousands of distinct CDR3 sequences in the sample, 15% to 25% are singletons; the top ten hold about 55%. No antigen is known for these receptors. The input for sequencing was CD8+ T cells from cultured PBMCs, taken from culture after CMV antigen stimulation. These receptors were obtained from a human donor in good health (CMV status not recorded). Some clones in this sample may be carry-over from other donors' samples.

The chain employs TRBV11-2 and TRBJ1-1; 7 bases fit TRBD1. V lost 6 bases, J lost 6 bases, and 7 bases stayed unmatched. The germline CDR1 and CDR2 sequences are SGHAT and FQNNGV. The CDR3 runs to 13 residues. The CDR3 sequence: CASSQGGGAEAFF. CDR3 DNA: TGTGCCAGCAGTCAGGGGGGGGGGGCTGAAGCTTTCTTT.

This clonotype appeared a few times. The J gene is TRBJ2-7, the V gene TRBV11-2; D is perhaps TRBD2 (5 bases). Trimming cost V 6 bases and J 3 bases, with 15 bases left between them. Germline V gene lookup returns CDR1 SGHAT and CDR2 FQNNGV. This CDR3 is built from 14 residues. The CDR3 DNA reads as TGTGCCAGCAGGGCAGCGGCAAGGAGCTACGAGCAGTACTTC. This sequence encodes CASRAAARSYEQYF.

This clonotype was detected only a few times. The chain joins TRBV19 to TRBJ2-7; D not resolved. Germline CDR1 is LNHDA and CDR2 is SQIVND (reference sequence). This CDR3 contains 13 residues. Trimming cost V 6 bases and J 4 bases, with 13 bases left between them. In DNA form, the CDR3 reads TGTGCCAGTAGCACGAAGAGTAGATACGAGCAGTACTTC. Amino acids: CASSTKSRYEQYF.

This clonotype was counted only a few times. The rearrangement links TRBV5-6 to TRBJ1-6, with no clear D. The CDR3 runs 14 residues. With 2 bases removed from V and 4 bases from J, the gap between germline ends came to 7 bases. Per the germline V gene, CDR1 is SGHDT and CDR2 is YYEEEE. The CDR3 sequence: CASSLDGYNSPLHF. The CDR3 DNA is TGTGCCAGCAGCTTAGACGGATATAATTCACCCCTCCACTTT.

The chain recombines TRBV7-8 with TRBJ2-3; weak D call: TRBD1 (6 bases). V was shortened by 2 bases and J by 0 bases, with 12 bases between the two germline ends. CDR1 SGHVS and CDR2 FQNEAQ come from the germline V gene. This CDR3 is built from 16 residues. The CDR3 DNA is TGTGCCAGCAGCTTACCCAGGGGATCGAGCACAGATACGCAGTATTTT. This translates into CASSLPRGSSTDTQYF.

This clonotype was seen a few times. V and J are TRBV20-1 and TRBJ2-3; D unresolved. The CDR3 has 11 residues. Per the germline V gene, CDR1 is DFQATT and CDR2 is SNEGSKA (reference sequence). The V end was cut by 5 bases, the J end by 8 bases, with 11 bases between. The CDR3 bases are TGCAGTGCTTCCAGGTCGAGTACGCAGTATTTT. Translation: CSASRSSTQYF.